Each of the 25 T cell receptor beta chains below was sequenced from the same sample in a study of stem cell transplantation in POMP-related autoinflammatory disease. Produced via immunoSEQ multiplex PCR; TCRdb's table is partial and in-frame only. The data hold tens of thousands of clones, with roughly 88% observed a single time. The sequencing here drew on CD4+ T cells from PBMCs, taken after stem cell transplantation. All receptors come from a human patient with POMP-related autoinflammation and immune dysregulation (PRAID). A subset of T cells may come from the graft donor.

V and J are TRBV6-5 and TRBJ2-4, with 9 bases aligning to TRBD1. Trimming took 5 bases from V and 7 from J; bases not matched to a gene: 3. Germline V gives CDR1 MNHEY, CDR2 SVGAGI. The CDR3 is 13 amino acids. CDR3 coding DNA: TGTGCCAGCAGTCGAGGGACAGGGAACATTCAGTACTTC. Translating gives CASSRGTGNIQYF.

CDR3 sequence reads: CASSQDREGNQPQHF. Here the CDR3 DNA reads TGCGCCAGCAGCCAAGACCGTGAGGGGAATCAGCCCCAGCATTTT. The chain links TRBV4-1 to TRBJ1-5, with D perhaps matching TRBD1 (5 bases). Germline V gives CDR1 MGHRA, CDR2 YSYEKL. V lost 0 bases and J 4 bases, leaving 10 bases between the germline ends. This CDR3 spans 15 amino acids.

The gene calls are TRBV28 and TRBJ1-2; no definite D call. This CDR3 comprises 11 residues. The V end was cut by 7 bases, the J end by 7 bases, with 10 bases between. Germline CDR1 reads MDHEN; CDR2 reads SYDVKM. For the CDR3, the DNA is TGTGCCAGCACCCACCCCAGTGGCTACACCTTC. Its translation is CASTHPSGYTF.

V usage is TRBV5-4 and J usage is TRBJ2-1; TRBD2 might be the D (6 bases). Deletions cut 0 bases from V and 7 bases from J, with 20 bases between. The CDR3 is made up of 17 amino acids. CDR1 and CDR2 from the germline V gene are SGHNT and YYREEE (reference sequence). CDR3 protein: CASSLVSWAGPMNEQFF. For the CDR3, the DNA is TGTGCCAGCAGCTTGGTGTCCTGGGCGGGACCGATGAATGAGCAGTTCTTC.

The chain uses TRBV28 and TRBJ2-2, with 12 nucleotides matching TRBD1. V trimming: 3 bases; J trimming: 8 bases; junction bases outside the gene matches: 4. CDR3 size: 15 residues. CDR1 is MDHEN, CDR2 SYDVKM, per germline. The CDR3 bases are TGTGCCAGCAGTTTGACGGGACAGGGGGCTGGGGAGCTGTTTTTT. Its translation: CASSLTGQGAGELFF.

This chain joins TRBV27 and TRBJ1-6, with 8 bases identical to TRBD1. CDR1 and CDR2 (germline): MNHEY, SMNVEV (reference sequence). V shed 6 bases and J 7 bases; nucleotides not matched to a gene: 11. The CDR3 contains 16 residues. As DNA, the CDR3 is TGTGCCAGCAGCCCACTGCGGACAGGGTTAAATTCACCCCTCCACTTT. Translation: CASSPLRTGLNSPLHF.

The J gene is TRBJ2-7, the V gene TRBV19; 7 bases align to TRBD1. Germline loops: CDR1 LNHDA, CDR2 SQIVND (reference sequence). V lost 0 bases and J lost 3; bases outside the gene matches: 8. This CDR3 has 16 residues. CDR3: CASSIDVDRVDYEQYV. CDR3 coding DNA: TGTGCCAGTAGTATAGACGTTGACAGGGTCGACTACGAGCAGTACGTC.

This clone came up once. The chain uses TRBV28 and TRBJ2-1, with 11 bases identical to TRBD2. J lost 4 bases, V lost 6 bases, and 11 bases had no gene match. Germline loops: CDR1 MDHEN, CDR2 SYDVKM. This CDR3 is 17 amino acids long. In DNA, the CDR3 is TGTGCCAGCAGCTCCAGACTAGCGGGAATTCGGTACAATGAGCAGTTCTTC. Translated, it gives CASSSRLAGIRYNEQFF.

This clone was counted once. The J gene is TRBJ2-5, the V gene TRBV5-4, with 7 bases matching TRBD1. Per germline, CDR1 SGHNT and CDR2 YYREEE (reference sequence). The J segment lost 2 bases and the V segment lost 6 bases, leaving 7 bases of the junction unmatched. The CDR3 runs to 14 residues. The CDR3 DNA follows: TGTGCCAGCAAAACGACAGGGCCTCAAGAGACCCAGTACTTC. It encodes CASKTTGPQETQYF.

The chain's CDR3 is CATGTVTYEQYF. CDR3 nucleotides: TGTGCCACTGGGACAGTCACCTACGAGCAGTACTTC. This sequence joins TRBV18 and TRBJ2-7, with 7 bases aligning to TRBD1. CDR3 size: 12 residues. Germline trimming cut 10 bases from V and 2 bases from J; bases unmatched to any gene: 5. Germline assignment: CDR1 KGHSH and CDR2 LQKENI.

The CDR3 DNA sequence: TGTGCCAGCAGTTCTAGAGCGGGATCAACTCGAAAATCTTTATACGAGCAGTACTTC. Its protein product is CASSSRAGSTRKSLYEQYF. V usage is TRBV2 and J usage is TRBJ2-7, with TRBD2 matching 7 bases. The CDR3 contains 19 residues. With V trimmed by 5 bases and J by 4 bases, 23 bases remained unmatched. Per the germline V gene, CDR1 is SNHLY and CDR2 is FYNNEI. Complete variable domain (other parts from reference TRBV2 and TRBJ2-7): EPEVTQTPSHQVTQMGQEVILRCVPISNHLYFYWYRQILGQKVEFLVSFYNNEISEKSEIFDDQFSVERPDGSNFTLKIRSTKLEDSAMYFCASSSRAGSTRKSLYEQYFGPGTRLTVT.

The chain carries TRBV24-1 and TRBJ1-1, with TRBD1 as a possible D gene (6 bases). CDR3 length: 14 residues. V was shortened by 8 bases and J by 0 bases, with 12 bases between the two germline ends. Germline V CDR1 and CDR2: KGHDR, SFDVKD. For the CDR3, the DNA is TGTGCCACCAAAGGTCAGGGGATGAACACTGAAGCTTTCTTT. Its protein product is CATKGQGMNTEAFF.

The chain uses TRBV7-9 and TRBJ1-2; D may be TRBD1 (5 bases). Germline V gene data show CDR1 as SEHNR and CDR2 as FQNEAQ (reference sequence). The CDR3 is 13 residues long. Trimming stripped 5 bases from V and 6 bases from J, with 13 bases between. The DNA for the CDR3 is TGTGCCAGCAGCCCTACAGGTCCCAATGGCTACACCTTC. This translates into CASSPTGPNGYTF.

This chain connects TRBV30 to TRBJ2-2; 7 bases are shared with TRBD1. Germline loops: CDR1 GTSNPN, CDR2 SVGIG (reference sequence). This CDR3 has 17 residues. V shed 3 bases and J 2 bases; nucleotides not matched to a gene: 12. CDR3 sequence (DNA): TGTGCCTGGAGCCGAGACAGGGTTTTTACTAACACCGGGGAGCTGTTTTTT. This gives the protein CAWSRDRVFTNTGELFF. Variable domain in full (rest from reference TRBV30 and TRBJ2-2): SQTIHQWPATLVQPVGSPLSLECTVEGTSNPNLYWYRQAAGRGLQLLFYSVGIGQISSEVPQNLSASRPQDRQFILSSKKLLLSDSGFYLCAWSRDRVFTNTGELFFGEGSRLTVL.

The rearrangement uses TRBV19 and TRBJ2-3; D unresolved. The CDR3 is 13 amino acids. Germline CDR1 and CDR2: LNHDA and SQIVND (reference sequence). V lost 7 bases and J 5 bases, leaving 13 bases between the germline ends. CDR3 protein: CASTPMRGDTQYF. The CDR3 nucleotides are TGTGCCAGTACCCCTATGAGAGGAGATACGCAGTATTTT.

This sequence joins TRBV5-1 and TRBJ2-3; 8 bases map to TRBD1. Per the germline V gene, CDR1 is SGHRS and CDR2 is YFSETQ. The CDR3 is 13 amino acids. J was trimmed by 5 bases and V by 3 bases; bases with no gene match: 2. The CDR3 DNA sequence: TGCGCCAGCAGCTGGGACAGGATAGATACGCAGTATTTT. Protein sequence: CASSWDRIDTQYF.

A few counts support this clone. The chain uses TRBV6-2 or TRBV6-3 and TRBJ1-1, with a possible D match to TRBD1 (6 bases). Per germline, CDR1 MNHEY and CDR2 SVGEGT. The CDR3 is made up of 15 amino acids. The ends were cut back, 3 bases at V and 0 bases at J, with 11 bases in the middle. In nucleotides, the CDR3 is TGTGCCAGCAGTTATGCCGGGACATTGAACACTGAAGCTTTCTTT. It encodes CASSYAGTLNTEAFF.

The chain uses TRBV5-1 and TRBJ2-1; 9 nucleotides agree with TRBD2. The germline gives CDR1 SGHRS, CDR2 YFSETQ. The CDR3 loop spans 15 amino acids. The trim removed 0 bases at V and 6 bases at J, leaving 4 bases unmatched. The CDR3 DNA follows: TGCGCCAGCAGCTTGGAGGTTAGCGGGAGCAATGAGCAGTTCTTC. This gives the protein CASSLEVSGSNEQFF.

The chain's CDR3 is CASSFPGQPWNEKLFF. The CDR3 bases are TGTGCCAGCAGTTTCCCGGGACAGCCCTGGAATGAAAAACTGTTTTTT. The rearrangement joins TRBV6-2 or TRBV6-3 to TRBJ1-4; 7 bases align to TRBD1. The V gene end was trimmed by 4 bases and the J gene end by 5 bases; junction bases not matched to a gene: 10. In germline, CDR1 is MNHEY, CDR2 SVGEGT. The CDR3 spans 16 residues.

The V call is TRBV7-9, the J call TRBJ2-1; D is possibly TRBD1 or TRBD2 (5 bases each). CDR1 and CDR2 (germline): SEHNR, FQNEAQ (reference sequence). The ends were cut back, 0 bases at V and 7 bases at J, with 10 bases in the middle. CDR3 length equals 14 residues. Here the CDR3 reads CASSLAGWGNEQFF. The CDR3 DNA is TGTGCCAGCAGCTTAGCGGGCTGGGGGAATGAGCAGTTCTTC.

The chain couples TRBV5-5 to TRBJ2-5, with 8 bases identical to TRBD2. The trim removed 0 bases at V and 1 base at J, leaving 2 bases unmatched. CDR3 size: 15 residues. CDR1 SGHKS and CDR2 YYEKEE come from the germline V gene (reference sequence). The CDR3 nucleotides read TGTGCCAGCAGCTTGGTCACTAGCGGCCAAGAGACCCAGTACTTC. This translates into CASSLVTSGQETQYF.

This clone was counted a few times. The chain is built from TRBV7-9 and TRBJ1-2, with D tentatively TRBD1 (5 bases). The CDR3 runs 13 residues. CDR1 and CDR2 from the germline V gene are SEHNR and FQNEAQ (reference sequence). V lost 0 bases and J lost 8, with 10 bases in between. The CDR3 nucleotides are TGTGCCAGCAGCTTAGCCCAGGGTGACGGCTACACCTTC. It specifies CASSLAQGDGYTF.

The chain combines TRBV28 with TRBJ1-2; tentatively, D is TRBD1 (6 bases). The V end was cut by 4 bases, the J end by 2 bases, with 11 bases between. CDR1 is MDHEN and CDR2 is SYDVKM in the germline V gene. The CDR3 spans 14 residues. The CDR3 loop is CASSYGQLNYGYTF. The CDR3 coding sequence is TGTGCCAGCAGTTATGGACAGCTAAACTATGGCTACACCTTC.

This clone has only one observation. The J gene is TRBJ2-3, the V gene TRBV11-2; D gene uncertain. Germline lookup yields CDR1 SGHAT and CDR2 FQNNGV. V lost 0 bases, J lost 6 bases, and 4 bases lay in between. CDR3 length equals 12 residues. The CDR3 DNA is TGTGCCAGCAGCTTAGACAAGGATACGCAGTATTTT. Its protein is CASSLDKDTQYF.

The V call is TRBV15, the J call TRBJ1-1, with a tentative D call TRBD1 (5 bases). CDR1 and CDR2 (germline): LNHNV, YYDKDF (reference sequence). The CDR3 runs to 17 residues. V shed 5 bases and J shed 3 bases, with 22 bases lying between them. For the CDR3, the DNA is TGTGCCACCAGCTCCCCCCGTGTAGGGGCAGGGTACACTGAAGCTTTCTTT. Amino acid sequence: CATSSPRVGAGYTEAFF.